Listed here is a single T cell receptor beta chain. Its antigen is not known. The data originate from a study of T-cell memory formation after mild COVID-19. About the study: TCR clusters were largely donor specific. Broader study findings: There was no confirmation that second-wave clones peaking on day 37 were SARS-CoV-2 specific.

TCRdb re-derived calls from the 5' RACE reads in MiXCR, one entry per CDR3 protein. The table records about 600,000 distinct CDR3 sequences, about 20% of them present only once. V lost 0 bases and J lost 14, with 19 bases in between. CDR3 length equals 14 residues. Germline V gives CDR1 LNHNV, CDR2 YYDKDF (reference sequence). The sample consisted of PBMCs or a T cell subset sorted from them (not recorded which). V is TRBV15 and J is TRBJ1-1; D is unclear. This receptor was taken from an adult woman who had mild COVID-19 (a few samples of this study predate the infection). Cell type and time point are not known. CDR3: CATSRETSRVQRFF. For the CDR3, the DNA is TGTGCCACCAGCAGAGAGACGTCGAGGGTCCAACGGTTCTTT.